The 2 T cell receptor beta chains given below trace back to one sample, sequenced in a study of response to subunit inactivated influenza vaccine. TCRdb re-analysed the RT-PCR reads in MiXCR, keeping a single row per CDR3 protein. The sample holds about 500,000 distinct CDR3 sequences, approximately 7.2% seen once. The sample was PBMCs from blood, taken around 25 months after vaccination. All receptors derive from a man aged 45 to 75 who received an inactivated influenza vaccine.

This clonotype showed up many times. The chain has TRBV29-1 and TRBJ2-3; D not certain. From germline, CDR1 is SQVTM and CDR2 ANQGSEA. CDR3 length: 12 residues. The V gene lost 5 bases and the J gene lost 3 bases, with 9 bases spanning the gap. The CDR3 region is CSVSDGTDTQYF. The CDR3, as DNA: TGCAGCGTTTCGGACGGTACAGATACGCAGTATTTT.

The chain joins TRBV6-1 to TRBJ2-3, with D possibly being TRBD1 (6 bases). Trimming left V 6 bases short and J 3 bases short, with 16 bases between. Germline lookup yields CDR1 MNHNS and CDR2 SASEGT. The CDR3 is made up of 15 amino acids. CDR3 protein: CASRQRRQGTDTQYF. CDR3 bases: TGTGCCAGCAGGCAGAGGCGGCAGGGGACAGATACGCAGTATTTT.